Sequencing of this T cell receptor (beta chain) was carried out in a study of cytomegalovirus exposure and HLA in healthy donors. At the level of the study: As released early, the data held roughly 85 million unique TCRs from HLA-typed donors. General study points: Analysis was carried out at a later point, and it linked a missense DCLRE1C variant to TCR beta V- and J-gene trimming. The authors later found HLA-associated TCR beta chains more clonally expanded than equally common others. A later analysis found TCR association rates differed by HLA locus, highest for DRB1 and lowest for HLA-C.

For this clone: Its target is not known.

The germline V gene encodes CDR1 SQVTM and CDR2 ANQGSEA. The CDR3 loop spans 18 amino acids. The V and J ends lost 2 bases and 0 bases, in that order; junction bases with no gene match: 12. The PCR made use of 60 Vbeta and 13 Jbeta primers. Here immunoSEQ multiplex PCR was the method, and the copy in TCRdb shows in-frame clones only, minus some. The table has tens of thousands of clones, roughly 84% seen once. Sequencing was carried out using PBMCs. This sequence was found in a young man in good health and CMV-seronegative. The chain joins TRBV29-1 to TRBJ1-2; 10 positions match TRBD1. CDR3 DNA sequence: TGCAGCGTTGAAAGTCCCGGGACAGGGGCCCCCTCTAACTATGGCTACACCTTC. Protein: CSVESPGTGAPSNYGYTF.